The clone carrying this T cell receptor beta chain appeared a few times. Its cognate antigen is unknown. MiXCR, applied by TCRdb to the 5' RACE reads, yields one record per CDR3 protein. Found here are 40,000 to 45,000 distinct CDR3 sequences, 5% to 6.5% of them singletons; the top ten hold around 8%. This sample is drawn from a study of early T cells in non-severe SARS-CoV-2 infection. Study conclusions and caveats: Anti-spike CD8 specificities were favored by VDJdb matching, whose results missed private and CD4 specificities.

This clonotype was obtained from an adult who was a healthcare worker with PCR-confirmed SARS-CoV-2 infection or an uninfected control (not recorded which). The input for sequencing was whole blood, taken at baseline.

DNA of the CDR3: TGTGCCAGCAGCGATCGGGACAGGATCTCCGGAAACACCATATATTTT. Protein sequence: CASSDRDRISGNTIYF. V usage is TRBV11-2 and J usage is TRBJ1-3; TRBD1 matches at 8 bases. CDR1 SGHAT and CDR2 FQNNGV come from the germline V gene. This CDR3 has 16 amino acids. With V trimmed by 5 bases and J by 4 bases, 10 bases remained unmatched.